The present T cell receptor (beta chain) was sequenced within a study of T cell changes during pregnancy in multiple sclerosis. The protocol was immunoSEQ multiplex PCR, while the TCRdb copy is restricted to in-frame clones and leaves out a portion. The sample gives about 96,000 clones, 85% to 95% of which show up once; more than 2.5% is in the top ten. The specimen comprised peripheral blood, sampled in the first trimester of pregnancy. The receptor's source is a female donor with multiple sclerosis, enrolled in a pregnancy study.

CDR3 residues: CASSLSGLASYEQYF. The CDR3 region has the DNA TGTGCCAGCAGCTTATCAGGACTAGCCTCCTACGAGCAGTACTTC. This chain joins TRBV13 and TRBJ2-7, with 8 bases lining up with TRBD2. The CDR3 contains 15 residues. V trimming: 2 bases; J trimming: 0 bases; junction bases outside the gene matches: 3. CDR1 PRHDT and CDR2 FYEKMQ come from the germline V gene (reference sequence).